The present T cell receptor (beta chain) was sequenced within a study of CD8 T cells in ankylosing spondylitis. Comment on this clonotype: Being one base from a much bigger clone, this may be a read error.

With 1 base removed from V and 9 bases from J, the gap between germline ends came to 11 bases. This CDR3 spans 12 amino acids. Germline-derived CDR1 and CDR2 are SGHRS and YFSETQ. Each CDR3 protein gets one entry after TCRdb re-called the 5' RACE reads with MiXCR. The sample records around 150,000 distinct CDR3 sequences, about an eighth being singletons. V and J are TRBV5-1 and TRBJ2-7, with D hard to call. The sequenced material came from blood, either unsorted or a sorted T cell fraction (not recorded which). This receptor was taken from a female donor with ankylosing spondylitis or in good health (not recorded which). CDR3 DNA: TGCGCCAGCAGCTTGATCGGTTCCGCGCAGTACTTC. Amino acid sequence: CASSLIGSAQYF.